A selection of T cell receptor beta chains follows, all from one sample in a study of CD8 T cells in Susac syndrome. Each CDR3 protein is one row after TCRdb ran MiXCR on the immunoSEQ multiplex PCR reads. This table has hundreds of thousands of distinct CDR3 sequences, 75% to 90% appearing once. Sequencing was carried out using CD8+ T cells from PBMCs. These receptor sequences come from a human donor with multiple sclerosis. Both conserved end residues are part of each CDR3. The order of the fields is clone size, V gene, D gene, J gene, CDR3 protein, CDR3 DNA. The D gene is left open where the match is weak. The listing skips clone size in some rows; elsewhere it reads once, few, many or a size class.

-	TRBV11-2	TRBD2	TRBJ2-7	CASSDSGTSAYEQYF	TGTGCCAGCAGCGACTCCGGGACTAGCGCCTACGAGCAGTACTTC
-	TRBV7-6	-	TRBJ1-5	CASSTLPQEPQHF	TGTGCCAGCAGCACCCTTCCGCAGGAGCCCCAGCATTTT
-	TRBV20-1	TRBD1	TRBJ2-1	CSARDQGGSEQFF	TGCAGTGCTAGAGATCAAGGGGGCAGTGAGCAGTTCTTC
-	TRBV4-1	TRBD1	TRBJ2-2	CASSQTGVSTGELFF	TGCGCCAGCAGCCAGACAGGGGTATCCACCGGGGAGCTGTTTTTT
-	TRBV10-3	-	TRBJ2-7	CAIMREGPYEQYF	TGTGCCATCATGAGGGAAGGCCCCTACGAGCAGTACTTC
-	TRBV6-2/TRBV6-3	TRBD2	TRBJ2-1	CASSYSVTSGGEYNEQFF	TGTGCCAGCAGTTACTCAGTGACTAGCGGGGGGGAATACAATGAGCAGTTCTTC
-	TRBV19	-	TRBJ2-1	CASSIGAGMNNEQFF	TGTGCCAGTAGTATCGGGGCAGGGATGAACAATGAGCAGTTCTTC
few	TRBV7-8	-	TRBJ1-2	CASSLEAGWDYGYTF	TGTGCCAGCAGCTTAGAGGCAGGGTGGGACTATGGCTACACCTTC
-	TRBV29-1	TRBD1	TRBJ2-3	CSVEEGDRGTQYF	TGCAGCGTTGAAGAGGGGGACAGGGGTACGCAGTATTTT
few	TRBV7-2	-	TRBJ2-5	CASSLDYSQETQYF	TGTGCCAGCAGCTTAGATTACTCTCAAGAGACCCAGTACTTC
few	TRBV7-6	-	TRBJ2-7	CASSSLDTPYEQYF	TGTGCCAGCAGCTCTTTGGACACACCCTACGAGCAGTACTTC
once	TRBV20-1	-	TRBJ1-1	CSASELTAGDTEAFF	TGCAGTGCTAGCGAGTTAACTGCTGGTGACACTGAAGCTTTCTTT
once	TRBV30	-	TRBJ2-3	CAWSSPGTRGSTDTQYF	TGTGCCTGGAGTAGCCCTGGAACCCGCGGTAGCACAGATACGCAGTATTTT
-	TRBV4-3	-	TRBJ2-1	CASSQDRGGRHYNEQFF	TGCGCCAGCAGCCAAGATCGAGGAGGGAGGCACTACAATGAGCAGTTCTTC
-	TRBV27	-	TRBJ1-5	CASSLSNSHRNQPQHF	TGTGCCAGCAGTTTATCGAACAGCCATCGCAATCAGCCCCAGCATTTT
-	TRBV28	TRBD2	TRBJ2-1	CASSGLAGGLGEQFF	TGTGCCAGCAGTGGACTAGCGGGAGGGTTGGGTGAGCAGTTCTTC
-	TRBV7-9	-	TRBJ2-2	CASSVRFTGELFF	TGTGCCAGCAGCGTGCGCTTCACCGGGGAGCTGTTTTTT
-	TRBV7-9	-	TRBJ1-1	CASSPDWNTEAFF	TGTGCCAGCAGCCCCGACTGGAACACTGAAGCTTTCTTT
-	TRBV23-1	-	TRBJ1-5	CASSQNGPLDQDYSNQPQHF	TGCGCCAGCAGTCAGAATGGCCCCTTAGACCAAGACTATAGCAATCAGCCCCAGCATTTT
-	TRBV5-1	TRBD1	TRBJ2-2	CASSLATGGFLTGELFF	TGCGCCAGCAGCTTAGCGACAGGGGGCTTTCTGACCGGGGAGCTGTTTTTT
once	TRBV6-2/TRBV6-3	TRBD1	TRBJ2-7	CAGAKRQGGPLYEQYF	TGTGCCGGCGCGAAGAGACAGGGGGGCCCCCTCTACGAGCAGTACTTC
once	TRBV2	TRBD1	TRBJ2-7	CASILPTGKNPYEQYF	TGTGCCAGCATCCTCCCGACAGGGAAGAACCCCTACGAGCAGTACTTC
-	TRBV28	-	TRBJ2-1	CASSLKGDEQFF	TGTGCCAGCAGTTTAAAGGGCGATGAGCAGTTCTTC
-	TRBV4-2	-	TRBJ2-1	CASSQERLDNEQFF	TGTGCCAGCAGCCAGGAACGCCTGGACAATGAGCAGTTCTTC
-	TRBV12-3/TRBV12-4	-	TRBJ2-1	CASTPGANEQFF	TGTGCCAGCACCCCAGGGGCAAATGAGCAGTTCTTC
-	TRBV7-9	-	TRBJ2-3	CASSLSPPSTDTQYF	TGTGCCAGCAGCTTGTCTCCCCCGAGCACAGATACGCAGTATTTT
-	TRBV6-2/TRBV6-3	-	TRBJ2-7	CASSPDGSYEQYF	TGTGCCAGCAGTCCCGACGGGTCCTACGAGCAGTACTTC
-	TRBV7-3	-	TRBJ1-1	CASSPQGRAEAFF	TGTGCCAGCAGCCCACAGGGTCGGGCTGAAGCTTTCTTT
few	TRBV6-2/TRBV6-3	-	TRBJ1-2	CASSAPSARGYTF	TGTGCCAGCAGTGCGCCCTCCGCCAGAGGGTACACCTTC
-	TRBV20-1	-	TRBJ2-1	CSADNPSPETYNEQFF	TGCAGTGCGGACAACCCATCACCGGAAACCTACAATGAGCAGTTCTTC
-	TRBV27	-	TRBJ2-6	CASSLFGGAVTGANVLTF	TGTGCCAGCAGTTTATTTGGGGGGGCTGTGACTGGGGCCAACGTCCTGACTTTC
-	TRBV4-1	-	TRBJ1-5	CASSQVEGSNQPQHF	TGCGCCAGCAGCCAAGTCGAGGGTAGCAATCAGCCCCAGCATTTT
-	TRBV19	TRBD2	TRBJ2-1	CASAGGPRNEQFF	TGTGCCTCAGCGGGAGGGCCACGGAATGAGCAGTTCTTC
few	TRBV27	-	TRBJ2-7	CASSLGPAYEQYF	TGTGCCAGCAGTTTAGGCCCGGCCTACGAGCAGTACTTC
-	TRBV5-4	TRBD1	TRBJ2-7	CASSTGTDSYEQYF	TGTGCCAGCAGCACCGGGACAGATTCCTACGAGCAGTACTTC
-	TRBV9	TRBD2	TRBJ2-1	CASSGSGLPLNEQFF	TGTGCCAGCAGCGGATCGGGACTACCCCTCAATGAGCAGTTCTTC
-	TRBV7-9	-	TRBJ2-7	CASRVSEKYEQYF	TGTGCCAGCCGGGTGTCCGAGAAATACGAGCAGTACTTC
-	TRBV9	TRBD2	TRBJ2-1	CASSVGLAIYEQFF	TGTGCCAGCAGCGTAGGACTAGCGATCTATGAGCAGTTCTTC
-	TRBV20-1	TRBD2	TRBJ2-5	CSARVGLARETQYF	TGCAGTGCTAGAGTTGGACTAGCAAGGGAGACCCAGTACTTC
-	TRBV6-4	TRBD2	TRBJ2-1	CASSDGVAGGHNEQFF	TGTGCCAGCAGTGACGGGGTAGCGGGGGGGCACAATGAGCAGTTCTTC
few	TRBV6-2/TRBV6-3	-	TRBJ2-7	CASSYSSDGSSYEQYF	TGTGCCAGCAGTTACTCATCGGACGGAAGCTCCTACGAGCAGTACTTC
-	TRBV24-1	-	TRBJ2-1	CATKGDSNYNEQFF	TGTGCCACCAAAGGCGACAGCAATTACAATGAGCAGTTCTTC
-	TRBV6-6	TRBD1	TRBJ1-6	CASSPQTGLNSPLHF	TGTGCCAGCAGTCCCCAGACAGGGCTGAATTCACCCCTCCACTTT
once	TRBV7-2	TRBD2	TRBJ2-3	CASSERLAGTYTDTQYF	TGTGCCAGCAGCGAGAGACTAGCGGGGACATACACAGATACGCAGTATTTT
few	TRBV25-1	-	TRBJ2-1	CASSPGSYNEQFF	TGTGCCAGCAGTCCGGGGTCCTACAATGAGCAGTTCTTC
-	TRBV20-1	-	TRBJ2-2	CSAGGGDTGELFF	TGCAGTGCTGGAGGGGGGGACACCGGGGAGCTGTTTTTT
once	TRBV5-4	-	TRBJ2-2	CASSLGGNPGELFF	TGTGCCAGCAGCTTGGGTGGGAACCCCGGGGAGCTGTTTTTT
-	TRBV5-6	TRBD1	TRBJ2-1	CASSLEQGAAEGYNEQFF	TGTGCCAGCAGCTTGGAACAGGGGGCGGCGGAGGGATACAATGAGCAGTTCTTC
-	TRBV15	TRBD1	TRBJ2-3	CATSSSRGRADTQYF	TGTGCCACCAGCAGTAGCAGGGGGCGCGCAGATACGCAGTATTTT
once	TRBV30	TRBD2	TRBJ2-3	CAWSDERGMHTQYF	TGTGCCTGGAGTGATGAGCGGGGGATGCATACGCAGTATTTT
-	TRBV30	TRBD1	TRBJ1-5	CAWSGGQGDQPQHF	TGTGCCTGGAGTGGGGGACAGGGTGATCAGCCCCAGCATTTT
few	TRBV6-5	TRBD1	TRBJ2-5	CASSYRDRGQETQYF	TGTGCCAGCAGTTACCGGGACAGGGGTCAAGAGACCCAGTACTTC
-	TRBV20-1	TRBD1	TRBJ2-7	CSATDREPYEQYF	TGCAGTGCTACGGACAGGGAGCCGTACGAGCAGTACTTC
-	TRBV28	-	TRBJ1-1	CASSLGPEEAFF	TGTGCCAGCAGTTTAGGACCAGAGGAAGCTTTCTTT
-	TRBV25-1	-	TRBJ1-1	CATTGWGNTEAFF	TGTGCCACCACAGGGTGGGGGAACACTGAAGCTTTCTTT
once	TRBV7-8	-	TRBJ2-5	CASSPGHAGERETQYF	TGTGCCAGCAGCCCCGGGCACGCAGGGGAGCGAGAGACCCAGTACTTC
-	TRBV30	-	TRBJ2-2	CAWSSGVTNTGELFF	TGTGCCTGGAGTTCTGGGGTGACGAACACCGGGGAGCTGTTTTTT